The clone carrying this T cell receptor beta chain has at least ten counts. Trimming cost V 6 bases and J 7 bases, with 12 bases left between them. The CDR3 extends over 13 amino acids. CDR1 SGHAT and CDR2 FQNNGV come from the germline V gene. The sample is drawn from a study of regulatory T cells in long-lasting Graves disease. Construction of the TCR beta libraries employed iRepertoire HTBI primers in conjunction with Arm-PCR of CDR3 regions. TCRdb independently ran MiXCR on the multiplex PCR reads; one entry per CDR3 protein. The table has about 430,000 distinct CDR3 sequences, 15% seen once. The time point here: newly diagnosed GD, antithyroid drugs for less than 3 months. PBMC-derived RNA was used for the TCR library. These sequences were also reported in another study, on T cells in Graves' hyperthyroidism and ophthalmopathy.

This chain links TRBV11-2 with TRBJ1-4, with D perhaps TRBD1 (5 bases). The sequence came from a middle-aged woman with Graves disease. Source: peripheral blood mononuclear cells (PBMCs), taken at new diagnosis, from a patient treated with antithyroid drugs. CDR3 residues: CASSPGFVEKLFF. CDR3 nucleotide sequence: TGTGCCAGCAGTCCAGGGTTCGTTGAAAAACTGTTTTTT.